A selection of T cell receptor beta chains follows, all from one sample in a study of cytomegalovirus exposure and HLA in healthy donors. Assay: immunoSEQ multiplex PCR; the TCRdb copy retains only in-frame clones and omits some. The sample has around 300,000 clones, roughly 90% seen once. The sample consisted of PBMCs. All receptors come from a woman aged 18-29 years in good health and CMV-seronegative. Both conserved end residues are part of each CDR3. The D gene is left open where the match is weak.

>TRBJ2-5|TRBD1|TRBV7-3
CASSHQGAQETQYF
TGTGCCAGCAGCCACCAGGGGGCCCAAGAGACCCAGTACTTC
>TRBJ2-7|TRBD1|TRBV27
CASSLFGTDAGEQYF
TGTGCCAGCAGTTTATTTGGGACAGACGCGGGCGAGCAGTACTTC
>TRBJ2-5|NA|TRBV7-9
CASSLGGLVETQYF
TGTGCCAGCAGCTTAGGGGGGCTGGTAGAGACCCAGTACTTC
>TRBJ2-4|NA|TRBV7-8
CASSLAGGRDLAKNIQYF
TGTGCCAGCAGCTTAGCGGGCGGCAGGGATTTAGCCAAAAACATTCAGTACTTC
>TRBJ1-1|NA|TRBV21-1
CASSKNQWREGTEAFF
TGTGCCAGCAGCAAAAATCAGTGGAGGGAGGGTACTGAAGCTTTCTTT
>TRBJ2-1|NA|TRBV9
CASSVHGFNEQFF
TGTGCCAGCAGCGTACACGGGTTCAATGAGCAGTTCTTC
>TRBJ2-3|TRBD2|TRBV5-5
CASSSQQTSGDSTDTQYF
TGTGCCAGCAGCTCCCAGCAGACTAGCGGGGACAGCACAGATACGCAGTATTTT
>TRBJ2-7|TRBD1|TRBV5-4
CASSLTGTGADEQYF
TGTGCCAGCAGCCTCACCGGGACAGGGGCGGACGAGCAGTACTTC
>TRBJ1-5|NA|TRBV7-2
CASSLGGLSRNLNQPQHF
TGTGCCAGCAGCTTAGGTGGGCTGAGCCGCAATCTTAATCAGCCCCAGCATTTT
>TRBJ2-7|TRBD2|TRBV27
CASSLGGDYEQYF
TGTGCCAGCAGTCTCGGGGGGGACTACGAGCAGTACTTC
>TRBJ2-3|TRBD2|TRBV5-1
CASSFAGGITDTQYF
TGCGCCAGCAGCTTTGCGGGGGGCATCACAGATACGCAGTATTTT
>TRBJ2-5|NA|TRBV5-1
CASSLSGPQETQYF
TGCGCCAGCAGCTTGTCAGGTCCCCAAGAGACCCAGTACTTC
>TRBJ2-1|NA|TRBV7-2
CASSLGQGLYNEQFF
TGTGCCAGCAGCTTAGGTCAGGGACTTTACAATGAGCAGTTCTTC
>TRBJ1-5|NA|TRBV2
CASTNSLGHQPQHF
TGTGCCAGCACCAACAGTCTGGGTCATCAGCCCCAGCATTTT
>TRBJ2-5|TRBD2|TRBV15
CATSRGAGGQETQYF
TGTGCCACCAGCAGAGGGGCGGGGGGACAAGAGACCCAGTACTTC
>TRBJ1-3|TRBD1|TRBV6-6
CASSPTGYGNTIYF
TGTGCCAGCAGCCCGACAGGGTACGGAAACACCATATATTTT
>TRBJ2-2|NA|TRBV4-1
CASSQTFNTGELFF
TGCGCCAGCAGTCAGACTTTTAACACCGGGGAGCTGTTTTTT
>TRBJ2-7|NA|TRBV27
CASILRGRQYF
TGTGCCAGCATTCTCAGAGGGAGGCAGTACTTC
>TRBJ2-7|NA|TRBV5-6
CASSLGLQNYEQYF
TGTGCCAGCAGCCTGGGACTGCAAAACTACGAGCAGTACTTC
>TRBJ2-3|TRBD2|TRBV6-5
CASRRGDPDTQYF
TGTGCCAGCAGACGGGGGGATCCAGATACGCAGTATTTT
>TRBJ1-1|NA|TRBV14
CASSQAEGLRAEAFF
TGTGCCAGCAGCCAAGCGGAGGGTCTGAGGGCTGAAGCTTTCTTT
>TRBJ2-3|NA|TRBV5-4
CASSPTTRTDTQYF
TGTGCCAGCAGCCCAACGACACGGACAGATACGCAGTATTTT